What follows are 30 T cell receptor beta chains derived from one specimen sequenced in a study of T cells in Graves' hyperthyroidism and ophthalmopathy. RNA transcripts yielded amplified TCR beta CDR3 regions. In the first-round RT-PCR of the TCR CDR3, the HTBI primer set was used. TCRdb used MiXCR to reprocess the multiplex PCR reads, holding one entry per CDR3 protein. The sample shows 500,000 to 600,000 distinct CDR3 sequences, approximately 16% of them seen only once. The sample comprised blood. These receptors all come from a woman aged 18 to 35 with Graves' hyperthyroidism.

On this clonotype: A much larger clonotype is one base distant, so this may be a read error. The V gene is TRBV11-2, the J gene TRBJ2-7; no clear D. CDR1 is SGHAT and CDR2 is FQNNGV in the germline V gene. The CDR3 spans 14 residues. The ends were cut back, 5 bases at V and 6 bases at J, with 17 bases in the middle. The CDR3 reads CASSLIAVSPEQYF. The DNA for the CDR3 is TGTGCCAGCAGCCTAATAGCTGTATCCCCCGAGCAGTACTTC.

This clonotype has at least ten counts. V is TRBV7-9 and J is TRBJ2-3; maybe TRBD2 (7 bases). V shed 10 bases and J shed 6 bases, with 23 bases lying between them. CDR1 is SEHNR and CDR2 is FQNEAQ in the germline V gene (reference sequence). This CDR3 is 15 amino acids long. The DNA of the CDR3 is TGTGCCACCCCCGGGGGGCGGTCCGGAGCGGATACGCAGTATTTT. Its protein product is CATPGGRSGADTQYF.

V usage is TRBV15 and J usage is TRBJ1-1; 9 bases align to TRBD1. Per the germline V gene, CDR1 is LNHNV and CDR2 is YYDKDF (reference sequence). The CDR3 loop spans 16 amino acids. With V trimmed by 3 bases and J by 4 bases, 9 bases remained unmatched. This CDR3 is CATSRERLTGGTEAFF. The DNA of the CDR3 is TGTGCCACCAGCAGGGAGAGACTGACAGGGGGCACTGAAGCTTTCTTT.

This clonotype was detected only once. The chain links TRBV7-2 to TRBJ2-7; the D gene could be TRBD1 or TRBD2 (6 bases each). Trimming removed 1 base at V and 1 base at J, with 14 bases between. CDR1 and CDR2 (germline): SGHTA, FQGNSA. The CDR3 runs to 16 residues. This CDR3 reads CASSLGGGSGSYEQYF. In DNA form, the CDR3 reads TGTGCCAGCAGCTTAGGAGGGGGGAGTGGGTCCTACGAGCAGTACTTC.

The genes are TRBV7-2 and TRBJ2-1; 7 positions agree with TRBD2. The CDR3 spans 18 residues. Trimming at V came to 3 bases and at J to 0 bases, leaving 11 bases not matched to a gene. Per germline, CDR1 SGHTA and CDR2 FQGNSA. The DNA of the CDR3 is TGTGCCAGCAGCTTTGCATCTAGCGGAAGTAGCTCCTACAATGAGCAGTTCTTC. Translated, it gives CASSFASSGSSSYNEQFF.

This clonotype turned up a few times. An end of the junction does not agree with germline; a read error may underlie this. The rearrangement joins TRBV29-1 to TRBJ2-7; TRBD2 agrees at 11 bases. The CDR3 has 15 residues. CDR1 is SQVTM and CDR2 is ANQGSEA in the germline V gene. The CDR3: CSAEGSGRASYEQHF. CDR3 bases: TGCAGCGCTGAGGGTAGCGGGAGGGCCTCTTACGAGCAGCACTTC.

The genes are TRBV30 and TRBJ2-7; 7 positions agree with TRBD2. Germline loops: CDR1 GTSNPN, CDR2 SVGIG (reference sequence). Trimming cost V 3 bases and J 6 bases; bases outside gene matches: 14. The length of the CDR3 is 15 residues. DNA for the CDR3: TGTGCCTGGAGCGGGGTGACTAGCCTCTCTCTCGAGCAGTACTTC. It encodes CAWSGVTSLSLEQYF.

The chain combines TRBV7-2 with TRBJ1-4; D might be TRBD1 (6 bases). Germline V lookup: CDR1 SGHTA, CDR2 FQGNSA. The CDR3 is made up of 15 amino acids. V was pared by 3 bases and J by 3 bases, with 11 bases between. This CDR3 reads CASSFSQGSNEKLFF. The CDR3 region has the DNA TGTGCCAGCAGCTTCTCACAGGGCTCTAATGAAAAACTGTTTTTT. Drawing the rest from reference TRBV7-2 and TRBJ1-4, the complete variable domain is GAGVSQSPSNKVTEKGKDVELRCDPISGHTALYWYRQSLGQGLEFLIYFQGNSAPDKSGLPSDRFSAERTGGSVSTLTIQRTQQEDSAVYLCASSFSQGSNEKLFFGSGTQLSVL.

This clonotype has at least ten counts. This chain uses TRBV20-1 with TRBJ2-5; 13 bases are shared with TRBD2. The germline gives CDR1 DFQATT, CDR2 SNEGSKA (reference sequence). V shed 3 bases, J shed 1 base, and the junction held 8 bases outside the gene matches. The CDR3 spans 17 residues. The CDR3 nucleotides are TGCAGTGCTAGTCCGGGACTAGCGGGATTGTCCCAAGAGACCCAGTACTTC. Translating gives CSASPGLAGLSQETQYF.

In this sample, this clonotype turned up many times. The chain employs TRBV28 and TRBJ1-2; no reliable D call. The CDR3 spans 11 residues. Germline lookup yields CDR1 MDHEN and CDR2 SYDVKM. V lost 5 bases and J lost 2, with 3 bases in between. Here the CDR3 reads CASSGNYGYTF. CDR3 DNA: TGTGCCAGCAGTGGGAACTATGGCTACACCTTC.

This chain uses TRBV6-1 with TRBJ1-3; perhaps TRBD1 as D (6 bases). CDR1 is MNHNS and CDR2 is SASEGT in the germline V gene. This CDR3 has 14 amino acids. The V and J ends lost 6 bases and 2 bases respectively, with 11 bases between them. CDR3 sequence (DNA): TGTGCCAGCAGGCCCGGGGGGCCTGGAAACACCATATATTTT. Amino acid sequence: CASRPGGPGNTIYF.

The chain links TRBV20-1 to TRBJ1-2; D perhaps matches TRBD1 (6 bases). Per germline, CDR1 DFQATT and CDR2 SNEGSKA (reference sequence). The CDR3 consists of 14 residues. The V and J ends lost 1 base and 5 bases respectively, with 14 bases between them. This CDR3 is CSARGPQGRYGYTF. As DNA, the CDR3 is TGCAGTGCTAGAGGGCCCCAGGGGAGGTATGGCTACACCTTC.

CDR3 sequence reads: CASRMGLAGGYGGELFF. The CDR3 coding sequence is TGTGCCAGCAGAATGGGACTAGCGGGAGGGTACGGCGGGGAGCTGTTTTTT. V gene TRBV9 combines with J gene TRBJ2-2; TRBD2 agrees at 16 bases. V shed 5 bases, J shed 7 bases, and the junction held 8 bases outside the gene matches. CDR1 is SGDLS and CDR2 is YYNGEE in the germline V gene. This CDR3 contains 17 residues.

This clonotype has just a few counts. One junction end disagrees with the germline gene, perhaps due to a read error. The CDR3 nucleotides read TGCAGTGCTAGTACGGTCAGGGACACTCGTGGCCACACCTTC. Encoded protein: CSASTVRDTRGHTF. The genes are TRBV20-1 and TRBJ1-2, with D perhaps matching TRBD1 (6 bases). Germline CDR1 is DFQATT and CDR2 is SNEGSKA (reference sequence). The CDR3 is made up of 14 amino acids.

This clonotype has ten or more counts. The chain combines TRBV18 with TRBJ1-2, with TRBD1 identical over 7 bases. CDR3 length: 13 amino acids. Germline lookup yields CDR1 KGHSH and CDR2 LQKENI. V was pared by 5 bases and J by 8 bases, with 8 bases of the junction left unmatched. CDR3 nucleotide sequence: TGTGCCAGCTCATCCGGACAGGCAGTCGGCTACACCTTC. It yields the protein CASSSGQAVGYTF.

This clonotype was observed a handful of times. This rearrangement joins TRBV20-1 to TRBJ2-1; tentatively, D is TRBD2 (6 bases). The V end was cut by 1 base, the J end by 9 bases, with 10 bases between. CDR1 is DFQATT and CDR2 is SNEGSKA in the germline V gene (reference sequence). The CDR3 length is 12 residues. The DNA of the CDR3 is TGCAGTGCTAGAGCCCTGCGGGGTGAGCAGTTCTTC. It is translated as CSARALRGEQFF.

This clonotype showed up just a few times. The chain recombines TRBV7-2 with TRBJ2-3; TRBD2 aligns across 8 bases. Germline trimming cut 4 bases from V and 2 bases from J; bases unmatched to any gene: 11. Germline CDR1 is SGHTA and CDR2 is FQGNSA. CDR3 length: 17 amino acids. The CDR3 DNA reads as TGTGCCAGCAGCTCCGATTGGCGGGGGGCACACACAGATACGCAGTATTTT. This sequence encodes CASSSDWRGAHTDTQYF.

The V call is TRBV5-4, the J call TRBJ1-3; D not certain. This CDR3 comprises 15 residues. The ends were cut back, 0 bases at V and 0 bases at J, with 7 bases in the middle. The germline gives CDR1 SGHNT, CDR2 YYREEE (reference sequence). DNA of the CDR3: TGTGCCAGCAGCTTGGACCTGAGCTCTGGAAACACCATATATTTT. Its protein product is CASSLDLSSGNTIYF.

As regards this clonotype: Its ends do not fully match the called genes, so a read error is possible. The chain links TRBV7-3 to TRBJ2-5; 9 bases are shared with TRBD2. The germline V gene has CDR1 SGHTA and CDR2 FQGTGA. CDR3 length: 14 residues. The CDR3 region has the DNA TGTGCCAGCGCGCCTAGCGGGGCCCAAGGGACCCAGTACTTC. This translates into CASAPSGAQGTQYF.

The V call is TRBV19, the J call TRBJ2-7; D is unclear. Germline CDR1 and CDR2: LNHDA and SQIVND (reference sequence). The CDR3 totals 11 residues. V was pared by 0 bases and J by 5 bases, with 2 bases between. This CDR3 is CASSIEDEQYF. Written as DNA, the CDR3 is TGTGCCAGTAGTATAGAAGACGAGCAGTACTTC.

At least ten counts were recorded for this clonotype. The chain is built from TRBV7-2 and TRBJ2-2; D is unresolved. The CDR3 has 13 residues. The V end was cut by 6 bases, the J end by 6 bases, with 11 bases between. The germline gives CDR1 SGHTA, CDR2 FQGNSA. The CDR3 loop reads CASRLSGSGELFF. In DNA, the CDR3 is TGTGCCAGCAGATTATCAGGTTCCGGGGAGCTGTTTTTT.

This clonotype showed up just a few times. The genes are TRBV7-2 and TRBJ2-2; no reliable D call. V lost 0 bases and J 2 bases, leaving 10 bases between the germline ends. CDR1 is SGHTA and CDR2 is FQGNSA in the germline V gene. The CDR3 is 16 amino acids. The CDR3 DNA reads TGTGCCAGCAGCTTAGCGGCGCAGAGAAACACCGGGGAGCTGTTTTTT. Its protein is CASSLAAQRNTGELFF.

J is TRBJ1-2 and V is TRBV5-1; no clear D gene. CDR3 length: 14 residues. The V gene lost 2 bases and the J gene lost 0 bases, with 8 bases spanning the gap. Germline V gene sequence: CDR1 SGHRS, CDR2 YFSETQ. DNA of the CDR3: TGCGCCAGCAGCTTATCCACTACTAACTATGGCTACACCTTC. Translated: CASSLSTTNYGYTF. The full variable domain, with the rest looked up from reference TRBV5-1 and TRBJ1-2, is KAGVTQTPRYLIKTRGQQVTLSCSPISGHRSVSWYQQTPGQGLQFLFEYFSETQRNKGNFPGRFSGRQFSNSRSEMNVSTLELGDSALYLCASSLSTTNYGYTFGSGTRLTVV.

A few counts support this clonotype. V is TRBV3-1 and J is TRBJ2-2, with unresolved D. The CDR3 runs 14 residues. CDR1 and CDR2 from the germline V gene are LGHDT and YNNKEL (reference sequence). With 1 base removed from V and 6 bases from J, the gap between germline ends came to 9 bases. The CDR3, as DNA: TGTGCCAGCAGCCAAGCCCTAAGCGCCGGGGAGCTGTTTTTT. Protein: CASSQALSAGELFF.

This clonotype was recorded a few times. This rearrangement joins TRBV2 to TRBJ2-2, with D perhaps being TRBD1 or TRBD2 (5 bases each). CDR3 length: 14 amino acids. The V gene lost 2 bases and the J gene lost 6 bases, with 10 bases spanning the gap. CDR1 is SNHLY, CDR2 FYNNEI, per germline. The CDR3 spells CASSESRDPGELFF. In DNA, the CDR3 is TGTGCCAGCAGTGAATCTAGGGACCCCGGGGAGCTGTTTTTT. Drawing the rest from reference TRBV2 and TRBJ2-2, the complete variable domain is EPEVTQTPSHQVTQMGQEVILRCVPISNHLYFYWYRQILGQKVEFLVSFYNNEISEKSEIFDDQFSVERPDGSNFTLKIRSTKLEDSAMYFCASSESRDPGELFFGEGSRLTVL.

This clonotype was counted ten times or more. The V gene is TRBV28, the J gene TRBJ2-7, with 14 positions matching TRBD2. V lost 5 bases to trimming and J lost 7 bases; unmatched junction nucleotides: 13. Germline V gene data show CDR1 as MDHEN and CDR2 as SYDVKM. This CDR3 is 17 amino acids long. This CDR3 is CASSPGKGLAGVREQYF. The CDR3 DNA sequence: TGTGCCAGCAGTCCCGGGAAGGGACTAGCGGGAGTGAGGGAGCAGTACTTC.

This clonotype was seen a single time. Just one base apart from a much larger clone, this may be a read error. The chain combines TRBV11-3 with TRBJ1-2, with D possibly matching TRBD1 (6 bases). The CDR3 totals 13 residues. Per the germline V gene, CDR1 is SGHNT and CDR2 is YENEEA. CDR3 coding DNA: TGTGCCAGCAGCCTTTCCGGGGGCTATGGCTGCACCTTC. It is translated as CASSLSGGYGCTF. Using reference TRBV11-3 and TRBJ1-2 for the parts outside the CDR3, the full variable domain is EAGVVQSPRYKIIEKKQPVAFWCNPISGHNTLYWYLQNLGQGPELLIRYENEEAVDDSQLPKDRFSAERLKGVDSTLKIQPAELGDSAVYLCASSLSGGYGCTFGSGTRLTVV.

The J gene is TRBJ2-1, the V gene TRBV6-2 or TRBV6-3; no clear D gene. The CDR3 length is 16 residues. Germline values: CDR1 MNHEY, CDR2 SVGEGT. Trimming took off 6 bases at V and 9 bases at J, with 24 bases between the two ends. CDR3 coding DNA: TGTGCCAGCAGCGGGTTAAGATCGATTGTTCCGTTTGAGCAGTTCTTC. It specifies CASSGLRSIVPFEQFF.

This clonotype was seen at least ten times. This chain links TRBV7-2 with TRBJ2-3; D not certain. The CDR3 is 16 amino acids. V was shortened by 5 bases and J by 0 bases, with 15 bases between the two germline ends. Germline loops: CDR1 SGHTA, CDR2 FQGNSA. The CDR3 region is CASSRTRTVSTDTQYF. DNA of the CDR3: TGTGCCAGCAGCCGAACCCGGACGGTTAGCACAGATACGCAGTATTTT.

The V gene is TRBV20-1, the J gene TRBJ2-3; D is possibly TRBD2 (6 bases). This CDR3 is 15 amino acids long. V was pared by 2 bases and J by 0 bases, with 12 bases between. Germline V lookup: CDR1 DFQATT, CDR2 SNEGSKA (reference sequence). This chain's CDR3 is CSARSHSGSTDTQYF. The DNA of the CDR3 is TGCAGTGCTAGAAGTCATAGCGGAAGCACAGATACGCAGTATTTT.